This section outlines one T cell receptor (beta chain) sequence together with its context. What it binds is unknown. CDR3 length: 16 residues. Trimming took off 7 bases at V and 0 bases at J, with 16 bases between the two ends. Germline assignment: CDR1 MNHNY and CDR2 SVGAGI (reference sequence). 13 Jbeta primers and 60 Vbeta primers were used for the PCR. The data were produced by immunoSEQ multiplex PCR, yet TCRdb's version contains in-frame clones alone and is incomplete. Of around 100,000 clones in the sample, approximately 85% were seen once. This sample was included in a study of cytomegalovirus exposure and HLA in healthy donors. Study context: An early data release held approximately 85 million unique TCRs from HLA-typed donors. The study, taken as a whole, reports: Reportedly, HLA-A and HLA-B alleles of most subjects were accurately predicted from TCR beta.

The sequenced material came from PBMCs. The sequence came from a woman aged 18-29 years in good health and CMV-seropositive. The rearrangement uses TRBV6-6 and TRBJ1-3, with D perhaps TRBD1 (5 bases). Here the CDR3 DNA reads TGTGCCAGCACTCCAGACCAGGGTTACTCTGGAAACACCATATATTTT. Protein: CASTPDQGYSGNTIYF.